Sequencing of this T cell receptor beta chain was carried out in a study of blood T cells in healthy people across ages. General observations from the study: With naive T cell percentage, TCR beta diversity showed a strong correlation.

The CDR3 is made up of 14 amino acids. V was cut by 0 bases and J by 9 bases, with 13 bases left in between. Germline CDR1 MNHNS, CDR2 SASEGT. This clonotype was seen a few times. The antigen is not known. The second PCR ran roughly 6 to 11 cycles with a sample-barcoded 5' primer and J-beta primers. Using its own MiXCR run on the 5' RACE reads, TCRdb lists one record per CDR3 protein. The sample holds some 1.4 million distinct CDR3 sequences, 42% seen once. Source material: blood. This sequence originates from a woman aged 18 to 35 in good health. This rearrangement joins TRBV6-1 to TRBJ2-3, with D perhaps TRBD1 (5 bases). The CDR3, as DNA: TGTGCCAGCAGTGAAGCCCAGGGTCCCCGGACGCAGTATTTT. Amino acids: CASSEAQGPRTQYF.